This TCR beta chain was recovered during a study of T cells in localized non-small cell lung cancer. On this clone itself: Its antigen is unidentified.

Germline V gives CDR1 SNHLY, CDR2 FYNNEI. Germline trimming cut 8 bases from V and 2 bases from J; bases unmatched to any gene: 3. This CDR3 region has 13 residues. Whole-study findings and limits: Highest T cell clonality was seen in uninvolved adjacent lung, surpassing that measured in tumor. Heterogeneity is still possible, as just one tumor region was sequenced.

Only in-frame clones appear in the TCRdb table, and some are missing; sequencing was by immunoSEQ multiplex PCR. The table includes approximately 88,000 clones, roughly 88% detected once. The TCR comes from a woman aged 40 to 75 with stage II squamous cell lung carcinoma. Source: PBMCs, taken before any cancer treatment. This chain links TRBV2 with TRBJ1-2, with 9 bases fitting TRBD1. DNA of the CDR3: TGTGCCAGCGAACAGGGGGCGAACTATGGCTACACCTTC. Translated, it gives CASEQGANYGYTF.